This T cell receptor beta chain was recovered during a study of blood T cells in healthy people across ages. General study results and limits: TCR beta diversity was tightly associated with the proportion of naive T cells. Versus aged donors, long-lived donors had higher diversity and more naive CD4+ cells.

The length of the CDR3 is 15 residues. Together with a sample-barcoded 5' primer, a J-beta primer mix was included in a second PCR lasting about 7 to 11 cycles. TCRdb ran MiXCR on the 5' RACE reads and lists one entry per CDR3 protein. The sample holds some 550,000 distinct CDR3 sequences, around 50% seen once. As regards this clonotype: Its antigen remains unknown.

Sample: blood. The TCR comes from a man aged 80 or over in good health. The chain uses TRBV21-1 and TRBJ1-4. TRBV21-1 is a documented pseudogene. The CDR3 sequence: CASSPVLATNEKLFF. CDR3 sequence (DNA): TGTGCCAGCAGCCCGGTCCTCGCAACTAATGAAAAACTGTTTTTT.